This T cell receptor beta chain is drawn from a study of cytotoxic CD8 clonotypes in ibrutinib-treated CLL. About the study: Patients gave response samples after a median around 11 months of treatment, range 6 to 36.

General study findings and limits: Relative to age-matched healthy donors, clonality at baseline was higher, and it tracked circulating CD8+ T-cell counts. Upon ibrutinib response clonality rose, and upon progression it fell back toward baseline.

Genomic DNA for TCR beta libraries, roughly 2 micrograms, came from cryopreserved PBMCs. The method was immunoSEQ multiplex PCR; TCRdb's version includes in-frame clones alone and lacks a portion of them. The sample shows around 310,000 clones, more than 65% of them seen only once. Notes on this clone: Its specificity is unknown.

The sample here was PBMCs, taken before ibrutinib treatment. This TCR derives from a human donor with chronic lymphocytic leukemia.

CDR3 residues: CAWSVSSGANTEAFF. The CDR3 bases are TGTGCCTGGAGTGTATCTTCGGGGGCGAACACTGAAGCTTTCTTT. The chain employs TRBV30 and TRBJ1-1, with D maybe TRBD1 (6 bases). The V gene lost 0 bases and the J gene lost 1 base, with 12 bases spanning the gap. The CDR3 is 15 residues long. Germline V CDR1 and CDR2: GTSNPN, SVGIG (reference sequence). Drawing the rest from reference TRBV30 and TRBJ1-1, the complete variable domain is SQTIHQWPATLVQPVGSPLSLECTVEGTSNPNLYWYRQAAGRGLQLLFYSVGIGQISSEVPQNLSASRPQDRQFILSSKKLLLSDSGFYLCAWSVSSGANTEAFFGQGTRLTVV.